The T cell receptor (beta chain) under discussion was sequenced for a study of cytomegalovirus exposure and HLA in healthy donors. The table came from immunoSEQ multiplex PCR; TCRdb's copy has only in-frame clones and leaves some out. Of about 220,000 clones in the sample, around nine tenths were seen once. Sample: PBMCs. This TCR was sampled from a woman aged 18-29 years in good health and CMV-seronegative.

The CDR3 spells CASSQGGGNTEAFF. CDR3 nucleotides: TGTGCCAGCAGCCAAGGGGGGGGGAACACTGAAGCTTTCTTT. The chain employs TRBV4-2 and TRBJ1-1; the D gene is possibly TRBD1 (5 bases). The germline V gene encodes CDR1 LGHNA and CDR2 YNFKEQ. Trimming took 1 base from V and 1 from J, leaving 7 bases between them. The CDR3 contains 14 residues.